This passage covers 9 T cell receptor beta chains from one sample sequenced in a study of shared clonotypes between healthy human individuals. Sequencing was performed with immunoSEQ multiplex PCR; in TCRdb, only in-frame clones are kept and a portion is missing. The sample holds 450,000 to 500,000 clones, roughly 80% seen once. Material for sequencing was PBMCs. The receptors here all came from a woman between 40 and 55 years old in good health. Some clones in this sample may be carry-over from other donors' samples.

For this clone: Other DNA sequences in the sample encode the same CDR3. The chain carries TRBV19 and TRBJ2-5; the D is unclear. V was cut by 3 bases and J by 5 bases, with 13 bases left in between. The CDR3 is 14 amino acids. CDR1 and CDR2 (germline): LNHDA, SQIVND (reference sequence). The CDR3 coding sequence is TGTGCCAGTAGTATGGAAGGAGTGACTGAGACCCAGTACTTC. Translation gives CASSMEGVTETQYF.

The chain joins TRBV11-2 to TRBJ1-3; D not certain. This CDR3 has 15 residues. Looked up from germline, CDR1 is SGHAT and CDR2 is FQNNGV. V was trimmed by 2 bases and J by 0 bases, leaving 8 bases between them. The CDR3 coding sequence is TGTGCCAGCAGCTTATGGCCCACCTCTGGAAACACCATATATTTT. Amino acids: CASSLWPTSGNTIYF. The full variable domain, completed using reference TRBV11-2 and TRBJ1-3, is EAGVAQSPRYKIIEKRQSVAFWCNPISGHATLYWYQQILGQGPKLLIQFQNNGVVDDSQLPKDRFSAERLKGVDSTLKIQPAKLEDSAVYLCASSLWPTSGNTIYFGEGSWLTVV.

The chain employs TRBV5-1 and TRBJ2-3, with D maybe TRBD1 (6 bases). The CDR3 sequence is 16 residues long. Germline V lookup: CDR1 SGHRS, CDR2 YFSETQ. V lost 0 bases to trimming and J lost 3 bases, with 14 bases between them. In DNA form, the CDR3 reads TGCGCCAGCAGCTTGGTTTTGGGGGCCGGGACAGATACGCAGTATTTT. Protein product: CASSLVLGAGTDTQYF.

The chain carries TRBV18 and TRBJ1-2, with D unclear. The germline V and J ends were trimmed by 2 bases and 5 bases, with 12 bases remaining between them. From germline, CDR1 is KGHSH and CDR2 LQKENI. The CDR3 is 14 amino acids. The CDR3 is CASSPNDMGYGYTF. DNA of the CDR3: TGTGCCAGCTCACCAAATGACATGGGGTATGGCTACACCTTC.

The chain employs TRBV7-3 and TRBJ1-3; the D gene is possibly TRBD1 (5 bases). V was clipped by 5 bases and J by 0 bases, with 14 bases between them. The CDR3 covers 16 residues. Germline V lookup: CDR1 SGHTA, CDR2 FQGTGA. CDR3 loop: CASSLNHRTSGNTIYF. As DNA, the CDR3 is TGTGCCAGCAGCCTAAACCACAGGACCTCTGGAAACACCATATATTTT. Looking up the rest from reference TRBV7-3 and TRBJ1-3 gives the full variable domain: GAGVSQTPSNKVTEKGKYVELRCDPISGHTALYWYRQSLGQGPEFLIYFQGTGAADDSGLPNDRFFAVRPEGSVSTLKIQRTERGDSAVYLCASSLNHRTSGNTIYFGEGSWLTVV.

The gene calls are TRBV7-3 and TRBJ2-1, with TRBD2 as a possible D gene (9 bases). The V gene's germline CDR1 is SGHTA and CDR2 FQGTGA. V lost 5 bases, J lost 4 bases, and 15 bases lay in between. This CDR3 comprises 15 residues. DNA for the CDR3: TGTGCCAGCAGCCCTAGCGGGGACAGGTACAATGAGCAGTTCTTC. As protein: CASSPSGDRYNEQFF. The full variable domain, with the rest looked up from reference TRBV7-3 and TRBJ2-1, is GAGVSQTPSNKVTEKGKYVELRCDPISGHTALYWYRQSLGQGPEFLIYFQGTGAADDSGLPNDRFFAVRPEGSVSTLKIQRTERGDSAVYLCASSPSGDRYNEQFFGPGTRLTVL.

Only a few counts were recorded for this clone. The identical CDR3 is also encoded by other nucleotide sequences in the sample. The chain is built from TRBV28 and TRBJ2-1; 7 bases fit TRBD2. The CDR3 is made up of 16 amino acids. The germline V gene has CDR1 MDHEN and CDR2 SYDVKM. The V and J ends lost 0 bases and 0 bases, in that order; junction bases with no gene match: 2. The CDR3 loop reads CASSLWRGSSYNEQFF. CDR3 DNA: TGTGCCAGCAGTTTATGGCGGGGGAGCTCCTACAATGAGCAGTTCTTC.

The genes are TRBV7-2 and TRBJ2-3, with D perhaps matching TRBD1 (5 bases). CDR1 and CDR2 (germline): SGHTA, FQGNSA. V gave up 2 bases and J gave up 3 bases, with 9 bases separating them. This CDR3 region has 14 residues. The chain's CDR3 is CASSLRRQTDTQYF. CDR3 sequence (DNA): TGTGCCAGCAGCTTAAGGCGACAGACAGATACGCAGTATTTT.

This chain links TRBV21-1 with TRBJ2-7; the table's D call, TRBD1, has no DNA check behind it. TRBV21-1 is a pseudogene locus. This CDR3 comprises 15 residues. The CDR3 here is CASSTSGAGAYEQYF. The CDR3 DNA reads TGTGCCAGCAGCACAAGCGGAGCAGGGGCCTACGAGCAGTACTTC.